The 26 T cell receptor beta chains presented below share a single source sample, sequenced in a study of T cells expressing NK-cell markers. After re-calling the 5' RACE reads, TCRdb lists one entry per CDR3 protein, DNA absent. Found here are roughly 23,000 distinct CDR3 sequences; the top ten clones hold around 50%. Sequencing used blood T cells: a sorted CD56 or NKG2C T cell subset, CD4+ or CD8+ T cells, or bulk PBMC T cells (not recorded which). All receptors come from a man aged 18-75 years in good health.

The V call is TRBV4-1, the J call TRBJ1-2. This CDR3 is 15 amino acids long. Germline V lookup: CDR1 MGHRA, CDR2 YSYEKL. CDR3 loop: CASSQEEGNSYGYTF.

The chain has TRBV4-3 and TRBJ2-1; TCRdb names TRBD2, which stays unverified in the absence of DNA. CDR1 is LGHNA, CDR2 YSLEER, per germline. CDR3 length: 17 amino acids. The CDR3 here is CASSRASGRSSYNEQFF.

The chain carries TRBV6-4 and TRBJ2-3. Germline values: CDR1 MRHNA, CDR2 SNTAGT. The CDR3 consists of 14 residues. This chain's CDR3 is CASSDSTETDTQYF.

Here the CDR3 reads CASSRPGAPATNEKLFF. The chain is built from TRBV11-2 and TRBJ1-4; TCRdb lists TRBD1, though no DNA is available to test this call. CDR3 length: 17 residues. Germline CDR1 is SGHAT and CDR2 is FQNNGV.

By frequency, this clonotype is medium-sized. This chain uses TRBV6-2 or TRBV6-3 with TRBJ1-2; the D gene TCRdb calls, TRBD1, cannot be checked with no DNA. The CDR3 is made up of 15 amino acids. Germline V gene sequence: CDR1 MNHEY, CDR2 SVGEGT. CDR3 region: CASSHAPDRSYGYTF.

The gene calls are TRBV3-1 and TRBJ2-1; TCRdb designates TRBD1, a call that cannot be tested without DNA. The CDR3 sequence is 14 residues long. From germline, CDR1 is LGHDT and CDR2 YNNKEL (reference sequence). The CDR3 loop reads CASSQGQGQGEQFF.

The chain uses TRBV7-2 and TRBJ2-1; absent DNA, TCRdb's TRBD1 call cannot be checked. Per germline, CDR1 SGHTA and CDR2 FQGNSA. The CDR3 runs 15 residues. The CDR3 region is CASSLVIGADNEQFF.

Here the CDR3 reads CVSAGTSVGGETQYF. The chain combines TRBV6-1 with TRBJ2-5; TCRdb outputs TRBD2, but without DNA this stays unchecked. This CDR3 spans 15 amino acids. Germline V lookup: CDR1 MNHNS, CDR2 SASEGT.

This chain's CDR3 is CASSFGGGIFNEQFF. The genes are TRBV5-1 and TRBJ2-1; the TRBD1 assignment by TCRdb is unverifiable without DNA. CDR3 length equals 15 residues. In germline, CDR1 is SGHRS, CDR2 YFSETQ. The full variable domain, with the rest looked up from reference TRBV5-1 and TRBJ2-1, is KAGVTQTPRYLIKTRGQQVTLSCSPISGHRSVSWYQQTPGQGLQFLFEYFSETQRNKGNFPGRFSGRQFSNSRSEMNVSTLELGDSALYLCASSFGGGIFNEQFFGPGTRLTVL.

This chain connects TRBV7-9 to TRBJ2-1; TCRdb's D call, TRBD1, is unchecked because there is no DNA. Germline V lookup: CDR1 SEHNR, CDR2 FQNEAQ (reference sequence). The length of the CDR3 is 12 residues. This chain's CDR3 is CASGGSYNEQFF. The full variable domain, its missing parts supplied by reference TRBV7-9 and TRBJ2-1, is DTGVSQNPRHKITKRGQNVTFRCDPISEHNRLYWYRQTLGQGPEFLTYFQNEAQLEKSRLLSDRFSAERPKGSFSTLEIQRTEQGDSAMYLCASGGSYNEQFFGPGTRLTVL.

This chain joins TRBV5-5 and TRBJ1-6; the TCRdb call, TRBD1, lacks DNA for checking. CDR1 is SGHKS and CDR2 is YYEKEE in the germline V gene (reference sequence). The CDR3 runs 16 residues. CDR3 region: CASSLGSGGDNSPLHF.

V is TRBV18 and J is TRBJ2-1; TCRdb's assignment of TRBD1 cannot be checked, as there is no DNA. The CDR3 is made up of 16 amino acids. The germline CDR1 and CDR2 sequences are KGHSH and LQKENI. The CDR3 here is CASSRLQGAGYNEQFF.

This chain joins TRBV6-2 or TRBV6-3 and TRBJ2-1; TCRdb gives TRBD1 as the D gene, but with no DNA this cannot be confirmed. The CDR3 totals 17 residues. CDR1 MNHEY and CDR2 SVGEGT come from the germline V gene. CDR3 region: CASSYNPLGPSRVEQFF.

The J gene is TRBJ2-1, the V gene TRBV4-2. The V gene's germline CDR1 is LGHNA and CDR2 YNFKEQ. The CDR3 covers 16 residues. CDR3 protein: CASSQEGRPSYNEQFF.

The rearrangement joins TRBV15 to TRBJ1-2; the TRBD1 assignment by TCRdb is unverifiable without DNA. The CDR3 loop spans 15 amino acids. CDR1 and CDR2 from the germline V gene are LNHNV and YYDKDF (reference sequence). CDR3: CATSRAISTGYGYTF.

The chain uses TRBV7-9 and TRBJ2-3; there is no DNA to check the TCRdb D call of TRBD1. In germline, CDR1 is SEHNR, CDR2 FQNEAQ (reference sequence). The CDR3 has 14 amino acids. The chain's CDR3 is CASRRPHRTDTQYF.

The rearrangement uses TRBV12-3 or TRBV12-4 and TRBJ2-4; TCRdb selects TRBD1, and the lack of DNA leaves this call unchecked. The CDR3 is 13 amino acids. CDR3 amino acids: CASSPGPGDIQYF.

The chain joins TRBV6-5 to TRBJ2-1; TCRdb designates TRBD2, a call that cannot be tested without DNA. The CDR3 totals 15 residues. Germline assignment: CDR1 MNHEY and CDR2 SVGAGI. CDR3 protein: CASSYSGSGVTEQFF.

The rearrangement uses TRBV7-2 and TRBJ2-7; TCRdb calls TRBD1, which cannot be checked without DNA. The CDR3 has 14 residues. The V gene's germline CDR1 is SGHTA and CDR2 FQGNSA. This CDR3 is CASSLERWGAFSDF.

The chain joins TRBV2 to TRBJ1-6; absent DNA, TCRdb's TRBD1 call cannot be checked. The CDR3 totals 14 residues. Germline CDR1 and CDR2: SNHLY and FYNNEI. The CDR3 sequence is CASKLDRANSPLHF.

The chain is built from TRBV19 and TRBJ2-3. The CDR3 runs 13 residues. Germline values: CDR1 LNHDA, CDR2 SQIVND (reference sequence). CDR3 residues: CASSPSDGDTQYF.

This chain joins TRBV2 and TRBJ2-5; there is no DNA to check the TCRdb D call of TRBD2. Germline CDR1 and CDR2: SNHLY and FYNNEI. The CDR3 is made up of 19 amino acids. The CDR3 region is CASRKTPGLAGGHQETQYF.

The chain combines TRBV19 with TRBJ1-5; the D call of TRBD1 rests on TCRdb alone, since no DNA is present to check it. The CDR3 length is 14 residues. Germline V gene sequence: CDR1 LNHDA, CDR2 SQIVND (reference sequence). CDR3 residues: CASGTASRNQPQHF.

The rearrangement links TRBV5-1 to TRBJ2-4; checking the TCRdb D call of TRBD2 is not possible without DNA. Per germline, CDR1 SGHRS and CDR2 YFSETQ. The CDR3 sequence is 15 residues long. CDR3 loop: CASRALGPQKNIQYF.

The V and J genes are TRBV7-9 and TRBJ1-6; TCRdb returns TRBD1, unconfirmable since there is no DNA. CDR3 size: 16 residues. Germline CDR1 is SEHNR and CDR2 is FQNEAQ (reference sequence). The chain's CDR3 is CASTLMEQGPDSPLHF.

This rearrangement joins TRBV7-2 to TRBJ2-7; TCRdb returns TRBD2, unconfirmable since there is no DNA. CDR1 is SGHTA and CDR2 is FQGNSA in the germline V gene. The CDR3 has 14 residues. The CDR3: CASSLGSGSYEQYF.